This T cell receptor (beta chain) came from a study of shared clonotypes between healthy human individuals. Libraries were prepared by immunoSEQ multiplex PCR; TCRdb keeps only in-frame clonotypes and omits some of them. The sample lists 2 million to 3 million clones; approximately 94% were seen once. Turning to this clone: A read error may produce the germline difference seen at one junction end.

This CDR3 spans 18 amino acids. The origin of this receptor is a man in his late teens or twenties in good health. Some clones in this sample may be carry-over from other donors' samples. Sequenced sample: naive CD4+ T cells from PBMCs. Stated subset: CD45RA+ positively selected. This chain joins TRBV6-7 and TRBJ2-7; 8 bases are shared with TRBD2. TRBV6-7 belongs to the ORF category, with a function that is uncertain. CDR3 region: CASSCGDSAYPGGPRGSF. For the CDR3, the DNA is TGTGCCAGCAGTTGTGGTGACTCAGCTTATCCGGGAGGGCCGAGGGGGTCCTTC.